This TCR beta chain emerged from a study of response to subunit inactivated influenza vaccine. Study-level points and caveats: A suggestion made by the authors is that each seasonal influenza vaccination recruits few new T cells.

TCRdb reanalysed the RT-PCR reads using MiXCR and keeps one entry per CDR3 protein. The sample includes roughly 500,000 distinct CDR3 sequences, about 15% of them seen just once. With regard to this clonotype: Antigen unknown.

V lost 5 bases, J lost 0 bases, and 11 bases lay in between. In germline, CDR1 is LNHDA, CDR2 SQIVND (reference sequence). The CDR3 totals 14 residues. This TCR was sampled from a man aged 50 to 69 who received an inactivated influenza vaccine. The chain has TRBV19 and TRBJ2-7, with no clear D. Source: CD4+ T cells sorted from PBMCs, taken less than 30 months after vaccination. The CDR3 loop is CASSSDRASYEQYF. In DNA form, the CDR3 reads TGTGCCAGTAGTTCCGACCGGGCCTCCTACGAGCAGTACTTC.